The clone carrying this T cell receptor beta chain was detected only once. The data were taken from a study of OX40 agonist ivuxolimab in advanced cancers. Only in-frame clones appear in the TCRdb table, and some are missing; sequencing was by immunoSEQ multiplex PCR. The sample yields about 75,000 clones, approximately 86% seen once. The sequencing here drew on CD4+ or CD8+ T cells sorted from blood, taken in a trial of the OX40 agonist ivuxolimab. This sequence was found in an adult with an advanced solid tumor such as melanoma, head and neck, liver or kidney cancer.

The CDR3 nucleotides are TGTGCCGCCCCGGGAGAACAGGACAGGGGGCTCCACGAGCAGTACTTC. Protein: CAAPGEQDRGLHEQYF. The gene calls are TRBV28 and TRBJ2-7, with 11 bases lining up with TRBD1. This CDR3 region has 16 residues. Trimming removed 11 bases from V and 5 bases from J; junction bases left unmatched: 17. CDR1 and CDR2 from the germline V gene are MDHEN and SYDVKM.